This TCR beta chain was identified in a study of vaccination and CD4 T cells after COVID-19. Whole-study context: The authors gave control cultures a CEFX pool, an HIV-1 Nef pool, or no peptide. Study-wide results and limits: Only post-vaccination samples contained a median approximately 90% of the reactive clones in convalescent patients.

The study sequenced cultured CD4+ T cell DNA using the Oncomine TCR Beta short-read assay. In TCRdb, the PCR reads were re-called with MiXCR into one record per CDR3 protein. This sample carries roughly 7,000 distinct CDR3 sequences, roughly 49% of them seen once, and the ten largest clones take 30% to 40%. Per the germline V gene, CDR1 is MNHEY and CDR2 is SVGEGT. CDR3 length equals 13 residues. V was pared by 7 bases and J by 6 bases, with 14 bases between. By its share, this clonotype is medium-sized. What it binds is not known. Treatment meaning: roughly 11-day PBMC culture with coronavirus spike peptide pools or control peptides (ViraFEST assay). Before the COVID-19 pandemic (2011-2018), CD4+ T cells were obtained from the unexposed donor. Two million PBMCs went into each well for culture with about 9.5 IU/ml IL-2 and around 10 ug/ml peptide pools.

The source is a human donor in good health. The chain recombines TRBV6-2 or TRBV6-3 with TRBJ2-3; possibly TRBD1 for D (6 bases). Specimen: CD4+ T cells from blood, cultured in vitro. CDR3 nucleotides: TGTGCCAGCACTCGTACAGGGTCGGATACGCAGTATTTT. Its translation is CASTRTGSDTQYF.